The 14 T cell receptor beta chains given below trace back to one sample, sequenced in a study of blood T cell repertoires in COVID-19. Profiled with immunoSEQ multiplex PCR; TCRdb holds only in-frame clones, not every one. The top ten clones hold about 1.9% of a sample with some 250,000 clones, about 80% of them seen once. The sequencing input was peripheral blood. These receptor sequences come from a man in his thirties or forties who had recovered from COVID-19.

The CDR3 nucleotides read TGTGCCAGCAGCCAGGGGACAGGGGGTTGGCTGGTAAGGACCCAAGAGACCCAGTACTTC. It codes for CASSQGTGGWLVRTQETQYF. The chain links TRBV4-2 to TRBJ2-5; 11 bases fit TRBD1. Germline V gene data show CDR1 as LGHNA and CDR2 as YNFKEQ. With 3 bases clipped from V and 1 base from J, the junction kept 16 bases outside the gene matches. CDR3 length: 20 amino acids.

The V call is TRBV5-1, the J call TRBJ2-2; D remains ambiguous. Germline CDR1 is SGHRS and CDR2 is YFSETQ. Trimming took off 2 bases at V and 0 bases at J, with 8 bases between the two ends. The CDR3 consists of 15 residues. CDR3 sequence reads: CASSLDNANTGELFF. CDR3 bases: TGCGCCAGCAGCTTAGACAATGCGAACACCGGGGAGCTGTTTTTT.

This sequence joins TRBV28 and TRBJ1-2; 10 positions agree with TRBD1. The ends lost 5 bases at V and 0 bases at J; junction bases unmatched: 9. The CDR3 sequence is 17 residues long. Per germline, CDR1 MDHEN and CDR2 SYDVKM. In DNA, the CDR3 is TGTGCCAGCAGTATAATTCCCGGGACAGGGGCTAACTATGGCTACACCTTC. It yields the protein CASSIIPGTGANYGYTF.

This clone was found a few times. The chain has TRBV6-5 and TRBJ1-6, with TRBD1 matching over 7 bases. Germline V CDR1 and CDR2: MNHEY, SVGAGI. The CDR3 extends over 14 amino acids. J lost 8 bases, V lost 6 bases, and 7 bases had no gene match. CDR3 sequence reads: CASRYGDRYSPLHF. Here the CDR3 DNA reads TGTGCCAGCAGATACGGGGACAGATATTCACCCCTCCACTTT.

This clone appeared once. The genes are TRBV9 and TRBJ1-2; 7 bases align to TRBD1. The CDR3 is 15 amino acids. The V gene's germline CDR1 is SGDLS and CDR2 YYNGEE. Trimming cost V 2 bases and J 5 bases; bases outside gene matches: 9. The CDR3 nucleotides are TGTGCCAGCAGCGTGGCCTTAGGGACAGTATATGGCTACACCTTC. Translated, it gives CASSVALGTVYGYTF. The whole variable domain, remainder taken from reference TRBV9 and TRBJ1-2, is DSGVTQTPKHLITATGQRVTLRCSPRSGDLSVYWYQQSLDQGLQFLIQYYNGEERAKGNILERFSAQQFPDLHSELNLSSLELGDSALYFCASSVALGTVYGYTFGSGTRLTVV.

This clone was seen a single time. The chain uses TRBV10-2 and TRBJ1-6; no clear D gene. Germline CDR1 is WSHSY and CDR2 is SAAADI. The V gene lost 6 bases and the J gene lost 7 bases, with 7 bases spanning the gap. The CDR3 runs 12 residues. In DNA form, the CDR3 reads TGCGCCAGCAGGTTCCAAAATTCACCCCTCCACTTT. Translation gives CASRFQNSPLHF.

In this sample, this clone turned up once. V gene TRBV7-6 combines with J gene TRBJ1-1; 9 nucleotides line up with TRBD1. This CDR3 has 16 amino acids. Germline CDR1 SGHVS, CDR2 FNYEAQ. Unmatched junction bases numbered 3, after V lost 1 base and J lost 0 bases. Here the CDR3 DNA reads TGTGCCAGCAGCTTAGGGACAGGGGCCTTGAACACTGAAGCTTTCTTT. Translation gives CASSLGTGALNTEAFF.

The V call is TRBV7-2, the J call TRBJ2-1; maybe TRBD2 (5 bases). V was trimmed by 1 base and J by 5 bases, leaving 12 bases between them. The CDR3 is made up of 15 amino acids. The germline V gene encodes CDR1 SGHTA and CDR2 FQGNSA. The CDR3 sequence: CASSLGQGLHNEQFF. The CDR3 bases are TGTGCCAGCAGCTTAGGCCAAGGACTCCACAATGAGCAGTTCTTC. Based on the CDR3 plus reference TRBV7-2 and TRBJ2-1, the full variable domain is GAGVSQSPSNKVTEKGKDVELRCDPISGHTALYWYRQSLGQGLEFLIYFQGNSAPDKSGLPSDRFSAERTGGSVSTLTIQRTQQEDSAVYLCASSLGQGLHNEQFFGPGTRLTVL.

The chain is built from TRBV11-2 and TRBJ2-7, with D hard to call. The CDR3 consists of 13 residues. With 5 bases removed from V and 0 bases from J, the gap between germline ends came to 8 bases. Germline loops: CDR1 SGHAT, CDR2 FQNNGV. DNA of the CDR3: TGTGCCAGCAGCCCCTTCGGCTCCTACGAGCAGTACTTC. It encodes CASSPFGSYEQYF.

This chain joins TRBV10-3 and TRBJ1-2, with TRBD1 identical over 7 bases. Germline V lookup: CDR1 ENHRY, CDR2 SYGVKD. With V trimmed by 2 bases and J by 0 bases, 3 bases remained unmatched. The CDR3 spans 15 residues. The CDR3, as DNA: TGTGCCATCAGTGAGCTAGACAGGGCTAACTATGGCTACACCTTC. Translating it yields CAISELDRANYGYTF.

V gene TRBV6-5 combines with J gene TRBJ2-2; 7 bases are a match to TRBD1. V gave up 7 bases and J gave up 6 bases; unmatched junction bases: 5. CDR3 size: 13 residues. Per germline, CDR1 MNHEY and CDR2 SVGAGI. CDR3: CASIGDSSGELFF. The CDR3 DNA reads TGTGCCAGCATAGGGGACAGCTCCGGGGAGCTGTTTTTT.

This clone showed up just once. The CDR3 reads CASSRDRENYGYTF. In DNA, the CDR3 is TGTGCCAGCAGCCGGGACAGAGAAAACTATGGCTACACCTTC. The J gene is TRBJ1-2, the V gene TRBV5-8, with 7 bases matching TRBD1. This CDR3 has 14 amino acids. The germline V gene encodes CDR1 SGHTS and CDR2 YDEGEE. The V segment lost 4 bases and the J segment 2 bases; nucleotides outside the gene matches: 5.

The chain recombines TRBV2 with TRBJ2-7; D may be TRBD2 (6 bases). This CDR3 contains 12 residues. From germline, CDR1 is SNHLY and CDR2 FYNNEI. V dropped 11 bases and J dropped 4 bases, with 15 bases sitting between them. CDR3 residues: CAAVGGKYEQYF. DNA for the CDR3: TGTGCCGCGGTGGGGGGAAAATACGAGCAGTACTTC.

J is TRBJ1-1 and V is TRBV19; no clear D gene. Germline V gene lookup returns CDR1 LNHDA and CDR2 SQIVND (reference sequence). The CDR3 totals 13 residues. Trimming took off 6 bases at V and 3 bases at J, with 11 bases between the two ends. The DNA for the CDR3 is TGTGCCAGTAGGGAGCTTTGGGACACTGAAGCTTTCTTT. Amino acid sequence: CASRELWDTEAFF.